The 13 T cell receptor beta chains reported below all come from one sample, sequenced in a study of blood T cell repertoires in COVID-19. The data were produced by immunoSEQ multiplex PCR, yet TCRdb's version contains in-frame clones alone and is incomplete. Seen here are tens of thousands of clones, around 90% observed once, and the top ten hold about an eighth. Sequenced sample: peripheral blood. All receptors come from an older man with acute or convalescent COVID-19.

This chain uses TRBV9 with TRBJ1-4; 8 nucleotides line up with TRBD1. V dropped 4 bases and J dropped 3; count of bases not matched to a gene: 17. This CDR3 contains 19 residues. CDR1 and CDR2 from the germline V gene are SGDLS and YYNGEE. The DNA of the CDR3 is TGTGCCAGCAGCCCAGGTCTAGGAGGACAGGGCCGGCCTAATGAAAAACTGTTTTTT. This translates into CASSPGLGGQGRPNEKLFF.

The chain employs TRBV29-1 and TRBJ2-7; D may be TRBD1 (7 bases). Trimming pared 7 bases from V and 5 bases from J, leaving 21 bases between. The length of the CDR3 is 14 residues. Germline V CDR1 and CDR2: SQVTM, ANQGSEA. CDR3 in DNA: TGCAGCGCCGCCGGGGGCAGGGGGAGCGACGAGCAGTACTTC. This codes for CSAAGGRGSDEQYF.

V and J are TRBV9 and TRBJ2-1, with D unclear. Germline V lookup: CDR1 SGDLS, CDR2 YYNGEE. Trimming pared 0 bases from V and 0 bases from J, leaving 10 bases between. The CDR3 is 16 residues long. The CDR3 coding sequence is TGTGCCAGCAGCGTAGCTGTGGCCGCCTCCTACAATGAGCAGTTCTTC. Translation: CASSVAVAASYNEQFF.

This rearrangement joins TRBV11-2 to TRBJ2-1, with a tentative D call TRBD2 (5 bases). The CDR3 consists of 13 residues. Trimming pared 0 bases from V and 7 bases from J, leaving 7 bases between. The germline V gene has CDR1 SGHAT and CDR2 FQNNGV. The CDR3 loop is CASSLERGNEQFF. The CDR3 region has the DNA TGTGCCAGCAGCTTAGAACGAGGGAATGAGCAGTTCTTC.

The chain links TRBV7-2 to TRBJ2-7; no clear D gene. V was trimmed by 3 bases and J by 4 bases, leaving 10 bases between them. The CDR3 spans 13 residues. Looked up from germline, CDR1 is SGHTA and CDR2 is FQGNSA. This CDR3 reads CASSLSQRYEQYF. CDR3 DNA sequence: TGTGCCAGCAGCTTGAGCCAGAGGTACGAGCAGTACTTC.

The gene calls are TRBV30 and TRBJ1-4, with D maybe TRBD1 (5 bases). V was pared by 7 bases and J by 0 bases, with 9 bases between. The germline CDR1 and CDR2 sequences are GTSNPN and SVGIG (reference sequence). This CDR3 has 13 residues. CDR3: CAFQGSTNEKLFF. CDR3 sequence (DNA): TGTGCCTTTCAGGGATCAACTAATGAAAAACTGTTTTTT.

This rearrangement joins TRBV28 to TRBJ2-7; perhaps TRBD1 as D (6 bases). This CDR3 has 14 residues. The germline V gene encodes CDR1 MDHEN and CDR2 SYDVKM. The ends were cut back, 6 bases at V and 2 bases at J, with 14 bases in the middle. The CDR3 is CASRTGTKAYEQYF. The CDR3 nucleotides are TGTGCCAGCAGAACCGGGACAAAAGCCTACGAGCAGTACTTC.

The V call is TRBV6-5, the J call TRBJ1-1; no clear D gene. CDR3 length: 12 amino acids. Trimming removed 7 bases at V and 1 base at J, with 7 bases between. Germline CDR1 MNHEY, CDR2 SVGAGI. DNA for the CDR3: TGTGCCAGCACCCTAAGGAACACTGAAGCTTTCTTT. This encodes CASTLRNTEAFF.

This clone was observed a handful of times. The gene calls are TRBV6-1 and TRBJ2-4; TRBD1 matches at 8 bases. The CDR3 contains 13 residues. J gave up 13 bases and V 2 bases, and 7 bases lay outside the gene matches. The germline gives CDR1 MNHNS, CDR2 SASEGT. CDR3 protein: CASSEPGQGLQYF. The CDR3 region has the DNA TGTGCCAGCAGTGAACCTGGACAGGGCTTACAGTACTTC.

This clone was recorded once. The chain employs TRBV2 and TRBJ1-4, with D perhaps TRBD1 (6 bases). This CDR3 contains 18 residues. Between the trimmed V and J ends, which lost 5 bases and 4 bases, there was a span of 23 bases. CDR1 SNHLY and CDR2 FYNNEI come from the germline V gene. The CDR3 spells CASSRAGGWRSGNEKLFF. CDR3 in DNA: TGTGCCAGCAGTCGAGCGGGGGGCTGGCGGTCTGGTAATGAAAAACTGTTTTTT.

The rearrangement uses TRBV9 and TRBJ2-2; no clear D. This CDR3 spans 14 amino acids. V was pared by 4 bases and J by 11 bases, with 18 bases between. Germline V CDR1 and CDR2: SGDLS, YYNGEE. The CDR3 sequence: CASSPLPASGELFF. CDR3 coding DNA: TGTGCCAGCAGCCCACTGCCTGCCTCAGGAGAGCTGTTTTTT.

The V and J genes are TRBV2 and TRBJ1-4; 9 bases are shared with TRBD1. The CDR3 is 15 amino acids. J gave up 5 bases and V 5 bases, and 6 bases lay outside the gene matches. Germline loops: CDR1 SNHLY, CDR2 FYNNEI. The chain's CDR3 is CASSIRTGANEKLFF. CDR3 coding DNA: TGTGCCAGCAGTATCCGGACAGGGGCGAATGAAAAACTGTTTTTT.

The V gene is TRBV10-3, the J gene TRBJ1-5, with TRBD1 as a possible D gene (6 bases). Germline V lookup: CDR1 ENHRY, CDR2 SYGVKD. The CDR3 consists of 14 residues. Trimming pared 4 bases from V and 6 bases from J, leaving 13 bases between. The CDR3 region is CAISVGGAAQPQHF. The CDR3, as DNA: TGTGCCATCAGTGTTGGGGGGGCGGCTCAGCCCCAGCATTTT.